This TCR beta chain was observed in a study of blood T cell repertoires in COVID-19. About the study: Acute-phase and convalescent COVID-19 samples originated in the United States, Italy and Spain. Nucleic acid was either cDNA or gDNA, and it came from T cells, B-cell-depleted T cells, or PBMCs.

For recovered donors of Cohort 3, there were two negative PCRs, clearance, or symptom resolution. In the original workflow: Reference gene primer amplification yielded estimated nucleated cell counts. Produced via immunoSEQ multiplex PCR; TCRdb's table is partial and in-frame only. D and trimming come from the DNA, and the V and J calls and clone size come from that table. This sample yields about 160,000 clones, of which approximately 77% are seen a single time; roughly 20% belongs to the top ten. Trimming shortened V by 2 bases and J by 5 bases, and 11 bases separated the two germline ends. The germline V gene encodes CDR1 SGHNT and CDR2 YYREEE (reference sequence). This CDR3 has 13 amino acids.

The chain uses TRBV5-4 and TRBJ2-7, with D possibly being TRBD1 (6 bases). Sequenced: PBMCs or T cells enriched from blood (not recorded which). This TCR derives from a man aged 55 to 70 who had recovered from COVID-19. This CDR3 reads CASSLTRGDEQYF. The CDR3 nucleotides are TGTGCCAGCAGCTTAACCAGGGGTGACGAGCAGTACTTC. The variable domain in full, completed from reference TRBV5-4 and TRBJ2-7, reads ETGVTQSPTHLIKTRGQQVTLRCSSQSGHNTVSWYQQALGQGPQFIFQYYREEENGRGNFPPRFSGLQFPNYSSELNVNALELDDSALYLCASSLTRGDEQYFGPGTRLTVT.